This record looks at one T cell receptor (beta chain) sequence and its context. Its cognate antigen is unknown. Profiling relied on immunoSEQ multiplex PCR, and the TCRdb table lists in-frame clones only, not all of them. The sample includes about 1.5 million clones, 95% to 99% of them seen just once. The data stem from a study of shared clonotypes between healthy human individuals. Study-level points and caveats: Non-shared clonotypes had lower generation probabilities than clonotypes shared by all four sorted-subset donors. The sharing of 4.5% to 5% of naive CD4 clonotypes was seen across a handful of donors.

CDR1 is SGHRS, CDR2 YFSETQ, per germline. This CDR3 spans 15 amino acids. V gave up 4 bases and J gave up 0 bases, with 10 bases separating them. The sample consisted of naive CD4+ T cells sorted from blood. The subset: CD45RA+ positively selected. This clonotype originated in a man under 40 in good health. This chain connects TRBV5-1 to TRBJ2-2, with a tentative D call TRBD2 (6 bases). The CDR3 loop reads CASSDSGTNTGELFF. CDR3 nucleotide sequence: TGCGCCAGCAGCGATAGCGGAACGAACACCGGGGAGCTGTTTTTT.